The present TCR beta chain was sequenced within a study of cytomegalovirus exposure and HLA in healthy donors. 60 Vbeta and 13 Jbeta primers were used in PCR. Some clones are missing from TCRdb's copy, which holds only in-frame ones; the method was immunoSEQ multiplex PCR. The sample carries fewer than 100,000 clones, roughly four fifths recorded once. CDR3 length: 15 residues. CDR1 and CDR2 from the germline V gene are MNHEY and SVGAGI. Losses at the gene ends were 6 bases for V and 4 bases for J; bases not matched to a gene: 7. The TCR comes from a female donor in good health and CMV-seronegative. Sequencing was performed on PBMCs. The chain employs TRBV6-5 and TRBJ1-5, with 9 bases fitting TRBD1. The CDR3 DNA follows: TGTGCCAGCAGCATCACAGGGGGCGGGAATCAGCCCCAGCATTTT. This gives the protein CASSITGGGNQPQHF.